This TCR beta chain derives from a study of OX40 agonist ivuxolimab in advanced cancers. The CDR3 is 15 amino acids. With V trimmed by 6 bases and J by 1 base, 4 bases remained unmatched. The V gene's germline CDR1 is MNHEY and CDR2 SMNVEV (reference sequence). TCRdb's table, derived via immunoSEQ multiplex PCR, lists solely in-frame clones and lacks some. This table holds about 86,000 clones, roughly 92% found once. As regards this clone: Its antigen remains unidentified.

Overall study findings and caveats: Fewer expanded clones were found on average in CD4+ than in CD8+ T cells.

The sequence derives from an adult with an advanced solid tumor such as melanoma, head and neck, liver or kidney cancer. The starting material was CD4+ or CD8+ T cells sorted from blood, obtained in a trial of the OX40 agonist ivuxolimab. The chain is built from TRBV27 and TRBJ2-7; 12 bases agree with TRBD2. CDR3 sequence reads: CASRSGTSGSYEQYF. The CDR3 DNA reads TGTGCCAGCAGGTCAGGGACTAGCGGGTCCTACGAGCAGTACTTC.